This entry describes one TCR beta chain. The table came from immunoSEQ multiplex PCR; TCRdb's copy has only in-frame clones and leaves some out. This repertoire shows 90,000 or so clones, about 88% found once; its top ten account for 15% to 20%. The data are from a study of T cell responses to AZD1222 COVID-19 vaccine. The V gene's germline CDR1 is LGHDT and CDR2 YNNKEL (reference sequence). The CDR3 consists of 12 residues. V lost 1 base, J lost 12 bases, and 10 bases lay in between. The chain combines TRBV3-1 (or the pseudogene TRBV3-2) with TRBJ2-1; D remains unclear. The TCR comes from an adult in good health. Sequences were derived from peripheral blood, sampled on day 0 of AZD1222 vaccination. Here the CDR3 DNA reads TGTGCCAGCAGCCAAGGACCCATTGGGCAGTTCTTC. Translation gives CASSQGPIGQFF.